Presented here are 16 T cell receptor beta chains from one specimen sequenced in a study of CD8+ T cells in alopecia areata. It was cDNA, reverse transcribed from extracted RNA, that served as the sequencing template. Produced via immunoSEQ multiplex PCR; TCRdb's table is partial and in-frame only. The repertoire includes roughly 75,000 clones, approximately 61% of them detected once, and more than 15% sits in the top ten. The sample consisted of CD8+ T cells sorted from blood, taken at week 0. The receptor source for this set is a human donor with alopecia areata.

The chain is built from TRBV5-6 and TRBJ2-7, with 7 bases fitting TRBD1. The CDR3 extends over 16 amino acids. Looked up from germline, CDR1 is SGHDT and CDR2 is YYEEEE. Trimming removed 4 bases from V and 2 bases from J; junction bases left unmatched: 12. The CDR3 is CASSLPQGITPYEQYF. As DNA, the CDR3 is TGTGCCAGCAGCCTTCCACAGGGGATTACACCCTACGAGCAGTACTTC.

The chain links TRBV28 to TRBJ1-5; the D gene is possibly TRBD1 (5 bases). Trimming took 5 bases from V and 0 from J, leaving 8 bases between them. Germline V gene sequence: CDR1 MDHEN, CDR2 SYDVKM. The CDR3 has 14 residues. The CDR3 spells CASSDSYSNQPQHF. CDR3 nucleotide sequence: TGTGCCAGCAGTGACAGTTATAGCAATCAGCCCCAGCATTTT.

This CDR3 is CASSPQFTDTQYF. CDR3 bases: TGTGCCAGCAGCCCCCAGTTCACAGATACGCAGTATTTT. The V call is TRBV13, the J call TRBJ2-3, with D hard to call. Germline V gene lookup returns CDR1 PRHDT and CDR2 FYEKMQ (reference sequence). Trimming took off 5 bases at V and 2 bases at J, with 8 bases between the two ends. This CDR3 comprises 13 residues.

This chain joins TRBV2 and TRBJ1-1, with 8 bases aligning to TRBD1. The length of the CDR3 is 13 residues. Looked up from germline, CDR1 is SNHLY and CDR2 is FYNNEI. The ends lost 6 bases at V and 2 bases at J; junction bases unmatched: 2. The CDR3 DNA reads as TGTGCCAGCAGGACAGGGGCTAACACTGAAGCTTTCTTT. Translating it yields CASRTGANTEAFF.

This clone was picked up a small number of times. This chain connects TRBV5-6 to TRBJ1-5, with TRBD1 identical over 7 bases. In germline, CDR1 is SGHDT, CDR2 YYEEEE. This CDR3 spans 15 amino acids. Losses at the gene ends were 0 bases for V and 3 bases for J; bases not matched to a gene: 3. In DNA, the CDR3 is TGTGCCAGCAGCTTGGGGGACAGTCACAATCAGCCCCAGCATTTT. This codes for CASSLGDSHNQPQHF.

The gene calls are TRBV11-2 and TRBJ2-3, with D possibly TRBD1 on 8 matching bases. Trimming stripped 4 bases from V and 3 bases from J, with 11 bases between. This CDR3 has 14 amino acids. Germline assignment: CDR1 SGHAT and CDR2 FQNNGV. The CDR3 protein is CASSSQGGTDTQYF. The CDR3 DNA reads TGTGCCAGCAGCTCACAGGGGGGGACAGATACGCAGTATTTT. The entire variable domain, with the rest obtained from reference TRBV11-2 and TRBJ2-3, is as follows: EAGVAQSPRYKIIEKRQSVAFWCNPISGHATLYWYQQILGQGPKLLIQFQNNGVVDDSQLPKDRFSAERLKGVDSTLKIQPAKLEDSAVYLCASSSQGGTDTQYFGPGTRLTVL.

V usage is TRBV29-1 and J usage is TRBJ1-2, with no clear D. V lost 0 bases and J 5 bases, leaving 10 bases between the germline ends. Germline CDR1 and CDR2: SQVTM and ANQGSEA. This CDR3 has 13 residues. CDR3 in amino acids: CSVEDTVLYGYTF. CDR3 bases: TGCAGCGTTGAAGACACTGTTTTGTATGGCTACACCTTC.

The genes are TRBV27 and TRBJ1-2; D unresolved. CDR3 length: 15 residues. The V end was cut by 2 bases, the J end by 4 bases, with 14 bases between. Per the germline V gene, CDR1 is MNHEY and CDR2 is SMNVEV (reference sequence). The CDR3 coding sequence is TGTGCCAGCAGTTTAATCGGCTCGCAAGGCTATGGCTACACCTTC. Amino acid sequence: CASSLIGSQGYGYTF.

V and J are TRBV4-3 and TRBJ2-6; no clear D. This CDR3 region has 15 residues. The germline V gene encodes CDR1 LGHNA and CDR2 YSLEER. V dropped 8 bases and J dropped 1 base, with 12 bases sitting between them. The CDR3 region is CASGLPASGANVLTF. The CDR3, as DNA: TGCGCCAGCGGCTTGCCTGCGTCTGGGGCCAACGTCCTGACTTTC.

This clone has only a few counts. The chain recombines TRBV21-1 with TRBJ2-1; the tabulated D call, TRBD1, remains unverified against the DNA. TRBV21-1 is reported as a pseudogene. There are 13 residues in the CDR3. This CDR3 reads CASSKGPDNEQFF. The CDR3 coding sequence is TGTGCCAGCAGCAAAGGGCCAGACAATGAGCAGTTCTTC.

The chain carries TRBV5-4 and TRBJ2-7; TRBD1 is a possible D gene (5 bases). V lost 3 bases and J 1 base, leaving 11 bases between the germline ends. The CDR3 is 14 residues long. Germline CDR1 and CDR2: SGHNT and YYREEE (reference sequence). The CDR3 protein is CASSYLDSSYEQYF. CDR3 nucleotides: TGTGCCAGCAGCTATCTAGACAGTTCCTACGAGCAGTACTTC.

The chain links TRBV27 to TRBJ2-2, with 12 positions matching TRBD2. Trimming cost V 2 bases and J 4 bases; bases outside gene matches: 5. Germline CDR1 and CDR2: MNHEY and SMNVEV (reference sequence). The CDR3 has 17 amino acids. In DNA, the CDR3 is TGTGCCAGCAGTTTACTAGCGGGGGGGCCGGTCACCGGGGAGCTGTTTTTT. The encoded protein is CASSLLAGGPVTGELFF.

This clone was observed a few times. The chain uses TRBV29-1 and TRBJ2-1, with 8 positions matching TRBD1. Germline V gene lookup returns CDR1 SQVTM and CDR2 ANQGSEA. Trimming took 5 bases from V and 5 from J; bases not matched to a gene: 5. The CDR3 extends over 13 amino acids. DNA of the CDR3: TGCAGCGTTACGGACAGGGCCCACAATGAGCAGTTCTTC. It codes for CSVTDRAHNEQFF.

V usage is TRBV4-2 and J usage is TRBJ2-5; the D gene is possibly TRBD1 (6 bases). The CDR3 totals 17 residues. Germline lookup yields CDR1 LGHNA and CDR2 YNFKEQ. V lost 1 base and J 1 base, leaving 16 bases between the germline ends. CDR3 sequence (DNA): TGTGCCAGCAGCCAAGTGGGGGCAGGGGCCCTCCAAGAGACCCAGTACTTC. It specifies CASSQVGAGALQETQYF.

V is TRBV30 and J is TRBJ2-7; 13 bases map to TRBD2. Losses at the gene ends were 2 bases for V and 5 bases for J; bases not matched to a gene: 6. CDR1 is GTSNPN and CDR2 is SVGIG in the germline V gene (reference sequence). The CDR3 loop spans 15 amino acids. CDR3 amino acids: CAWSRGLAGSDEQYF. The CDR3 DNA sequence: TGTGCCTGGAGTCGGGGACTAGCGGGAAGCGACGAGCAGTACTTC.

The chain combines TRBV5-1 with TRBJ2-7, with 8 bases matching TRBD1. Per germline, CDR1 SGHRS and CDR2 YFSETQ. V lost 3 bases, J lost 5 bases, and 7 bases stayed unmatched. The CDR3 runs to 14 residues. CDR3 sequence reads: CASSSGQGTDEQYF. Here the CDR3 DNA reads TGCGCCAGCAGCTCCGGACAGGGTACCGACGAGCAGTACTTC.